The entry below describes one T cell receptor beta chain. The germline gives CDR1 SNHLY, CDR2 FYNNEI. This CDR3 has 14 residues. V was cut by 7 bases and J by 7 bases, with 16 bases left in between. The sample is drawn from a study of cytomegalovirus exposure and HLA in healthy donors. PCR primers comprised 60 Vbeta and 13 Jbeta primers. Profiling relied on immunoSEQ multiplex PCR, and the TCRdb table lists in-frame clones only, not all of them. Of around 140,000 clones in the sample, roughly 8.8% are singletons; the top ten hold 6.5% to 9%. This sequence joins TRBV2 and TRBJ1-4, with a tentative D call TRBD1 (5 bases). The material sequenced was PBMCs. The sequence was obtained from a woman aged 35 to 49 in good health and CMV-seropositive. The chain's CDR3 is CASKVEGLSEKLFF. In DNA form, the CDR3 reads TGTGCCAGCAAGGTGGAGGGGCTTAGTGAAAAACTGTTTTTT.